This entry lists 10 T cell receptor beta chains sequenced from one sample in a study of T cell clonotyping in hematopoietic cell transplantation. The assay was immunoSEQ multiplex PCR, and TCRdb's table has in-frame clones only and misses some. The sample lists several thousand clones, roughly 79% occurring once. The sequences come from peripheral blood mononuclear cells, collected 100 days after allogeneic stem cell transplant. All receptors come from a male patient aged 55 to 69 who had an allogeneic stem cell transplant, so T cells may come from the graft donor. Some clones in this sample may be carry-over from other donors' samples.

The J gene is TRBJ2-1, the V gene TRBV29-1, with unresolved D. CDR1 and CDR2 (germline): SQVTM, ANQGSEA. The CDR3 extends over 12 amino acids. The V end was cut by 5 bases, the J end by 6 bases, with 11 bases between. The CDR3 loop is CSVSPPPNEQFF. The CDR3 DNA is TGCAGCGTTTCCCCACCCCCCAATGAGCAGTTCTTC.

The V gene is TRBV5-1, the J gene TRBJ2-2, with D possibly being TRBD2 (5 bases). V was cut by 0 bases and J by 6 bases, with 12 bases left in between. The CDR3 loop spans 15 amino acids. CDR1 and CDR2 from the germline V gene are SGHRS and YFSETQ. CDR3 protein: CASSLGPSSPGELFF. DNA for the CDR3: TGCGCCAGCAGCTTGGGCCCATCTAGCCCCGGGGAGCTGTTTTTT.

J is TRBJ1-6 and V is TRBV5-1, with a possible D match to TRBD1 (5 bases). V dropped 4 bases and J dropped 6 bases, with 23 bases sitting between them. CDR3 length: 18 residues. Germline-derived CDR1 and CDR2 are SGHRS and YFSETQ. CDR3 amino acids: CASSSQPAGGVGNSPLHF. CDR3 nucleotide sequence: TGCGCCAGCAGCAGTCAACCGGCGGGGGGAGTAGGTAATTCACCCCTCCACTTT.

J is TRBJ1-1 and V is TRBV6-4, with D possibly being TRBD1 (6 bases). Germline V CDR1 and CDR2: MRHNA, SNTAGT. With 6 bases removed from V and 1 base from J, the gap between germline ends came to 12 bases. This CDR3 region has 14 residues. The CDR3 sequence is CASSPGQQNTEAFF. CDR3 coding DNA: TGTGCCAGCAGCCCGGGACAACAGAACACTGAAGCTTTCTTT.

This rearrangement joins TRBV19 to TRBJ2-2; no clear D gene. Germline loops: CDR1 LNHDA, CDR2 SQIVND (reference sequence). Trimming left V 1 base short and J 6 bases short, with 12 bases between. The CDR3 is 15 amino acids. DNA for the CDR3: TGTGCCAGTAGTATAGCTCTGGGCCGTCCCGGGGAGCTGTTTTTT. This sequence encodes CASSIALGRPGELFF. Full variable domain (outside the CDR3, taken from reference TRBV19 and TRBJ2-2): DGGITQSPKYLFRKEGQNVTLSCEQNLNHDAMYWYRQDPGQGLRLIYYSQIVNDFQKGDIAEGYSVSREKKESFPLTVTSAQKNPTAFYLCASSIALGRPGELFFGEGSRLTVL.

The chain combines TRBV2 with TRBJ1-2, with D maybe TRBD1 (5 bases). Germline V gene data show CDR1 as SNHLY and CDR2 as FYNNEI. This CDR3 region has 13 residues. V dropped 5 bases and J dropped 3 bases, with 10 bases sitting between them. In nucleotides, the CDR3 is TGTGCCAGCAGTCGTAGCAGGGACTATGGCTACACCTTC. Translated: CASSRSRDYGYTF. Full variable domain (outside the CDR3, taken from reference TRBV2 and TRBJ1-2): EPEVTQTPSHQVTQMGQEVILRCVPISNHLYFYWYRQILGQKVEFLVSFYNNEISEKSEIFDDQFSVERPDGSNFTLKIRSTKLEDSAMYFCASSRSRDYGYTFGSGTRLTVV.

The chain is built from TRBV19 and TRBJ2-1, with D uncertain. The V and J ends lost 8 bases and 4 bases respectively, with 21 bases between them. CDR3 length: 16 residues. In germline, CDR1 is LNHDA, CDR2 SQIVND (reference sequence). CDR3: CASDSTRVQGYNEQFF. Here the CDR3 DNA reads TGTGCCAGTGATTCCACAAGGGTCCAAGGGTACAATGAGCAGTTCTTC.

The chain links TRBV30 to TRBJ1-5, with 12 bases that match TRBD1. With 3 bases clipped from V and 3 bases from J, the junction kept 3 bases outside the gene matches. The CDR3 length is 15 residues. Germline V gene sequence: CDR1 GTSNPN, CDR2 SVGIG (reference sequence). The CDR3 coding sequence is TGTGCCTGGAGGGGGACAGGGGGCGTCAATCAGCCCCAGCATTTT. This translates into CAWRGTGGVNQPQHF.

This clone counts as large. CDR3 nucleotides: TGTGCCAGCAGCTCCGGTCGGGGTTACGAGACCCAGTACTTC. It translates to CASSSGRGYETQYF. J is TRBJ2-5 and V is TRBV5-6; D may be TRBD2 (5 bases). The CDR3 runs to 14 residues. V lost 3 bases and J lost 5, with 14 bases in between. Germline V CDR1 and CDR2: SGHDT, YYEEEE.

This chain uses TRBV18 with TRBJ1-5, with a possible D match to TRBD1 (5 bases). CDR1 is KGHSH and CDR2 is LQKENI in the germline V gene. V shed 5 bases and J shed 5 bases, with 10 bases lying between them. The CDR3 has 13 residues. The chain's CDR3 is CASSWFRDQPQHF. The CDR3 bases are TGTGCCAGCTCATGGTTCAGGGATCAGCCCCAGCATTTT.